This T cell receptor beta chain appears in the sequencing data of a study of blood T cell repertoires in COVID-19. Turning to the study itself: COVID-19 samples from acute and convalescent phases originated in the United States, Italy and Spain.

CDR3 length: 16 residues. V dropped 6 bases and J dropped 5 bases, with 20 bases sitting between them. Germline lookup yields CDR1 MDHEN and CDR2 SYDVKM. In the original analysis: Counts of nucleated cells, estimated from reference gene primer amplification, were obtained. Measured with immunoSEQ multiplex PCR; TCRdb has only the in-frame clones, and not every one. V and J calls and clone size follow that table, whereas D and trimming were derived from the DNA. Of about 140,000 clones listed, 84% are singletons. Study members were between roughly 18 and 100 years old and lived in approximately 25 US regions. Cohorts were based on clinical histories the participants reported.

This receptor was obtained from a man aged 35 to 55 with acute COVID-19. The chain couples TRBV28 to TRBJ1-5, with D possibly being TRBD1 (6 bases). Sequencing was performed on PBMCs or T cells enriched from blood (not recorded which). Here the CDR3 reads CASSGTKGGSDQPQHF. DNA of the CDR3: TGTGCCAGCAGCGGTACTAAAGGGGGAAGCGATCAGCCCCAGCATTTT.